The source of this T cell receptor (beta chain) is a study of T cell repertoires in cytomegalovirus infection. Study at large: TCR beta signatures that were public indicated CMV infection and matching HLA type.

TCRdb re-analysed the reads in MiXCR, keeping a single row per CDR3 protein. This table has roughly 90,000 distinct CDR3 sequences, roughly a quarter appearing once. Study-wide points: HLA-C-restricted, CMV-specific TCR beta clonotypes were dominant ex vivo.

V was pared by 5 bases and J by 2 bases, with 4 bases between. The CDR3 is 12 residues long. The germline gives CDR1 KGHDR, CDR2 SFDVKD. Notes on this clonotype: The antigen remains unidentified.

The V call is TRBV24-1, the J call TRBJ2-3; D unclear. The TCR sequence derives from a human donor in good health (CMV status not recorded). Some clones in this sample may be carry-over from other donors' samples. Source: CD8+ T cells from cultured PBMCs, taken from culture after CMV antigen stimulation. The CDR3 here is CATSGYTDTQYF. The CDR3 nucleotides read TGTGCCACCAGTGGGTACACAGATACGCAGTATTTT.